Many counts were recorded for the clone carrying this TCR beta chain. Its antigen is as yet unknown. CDR3 regions of TCR beta were amplified from RNA transcripts. The authors performed first-round RT-PCR with HTBI primers and then a second-round multiplex PCR. One entry per CDR3 protein results from TCRdb running MiXCR on the multiplex PCR reads. The sample records hundreds of thousands of distinct CDR3 sequences, over 20% being singletons. This CDR3 is built from 15 residues. CDR1 is SNHLY, CDR2 FYNNEI, per germline. Trimming shortened V by 4 bases and J by 0 bases, and 7 bases separated the two germline ends. The sample originates from a study of Graves' ophthalmopathy and Graves' hyperthyroidism. The study, taken as a whole, reports: The study's model predicted ophthalmopathy progression at approximately 70% sensitivity and around 75% specificity. Detected in blood as well were most expanded thyroid clonotypes with frequency above 0.001.

8.5 to 10 ml of fresh blood yielded the PBMCs by density gradient. The source of this sequence is a woman under 30 with stable Graves' hyperthyroidism. Some clones in this sample may be carry-over from other donors' samples. The chain couples TRBV2 to TRBJ2-6, with D possibly matching TRBD2 (6 bases). Material: peripheral blood. Here the CDR3 DNA reads TGTGCCAGCAGTGGGGAGGCCTCTGGGGCCAACGTCCTGACTTTC. Residues: CASSGEASGANVLTF. The variable domain in full, completed from reference TRBV2 and TRBJ2-6, reads EPEVTQTPSHQVTQMGQEVILRCVPISNHLYFYWYRQILGQKVEFLVSFYNNEISEKSEIFDDQFSVERPDGSNFTLKIRSTKLEDSAMYFCASSGEASGANVLTFGAGSRLTVL.